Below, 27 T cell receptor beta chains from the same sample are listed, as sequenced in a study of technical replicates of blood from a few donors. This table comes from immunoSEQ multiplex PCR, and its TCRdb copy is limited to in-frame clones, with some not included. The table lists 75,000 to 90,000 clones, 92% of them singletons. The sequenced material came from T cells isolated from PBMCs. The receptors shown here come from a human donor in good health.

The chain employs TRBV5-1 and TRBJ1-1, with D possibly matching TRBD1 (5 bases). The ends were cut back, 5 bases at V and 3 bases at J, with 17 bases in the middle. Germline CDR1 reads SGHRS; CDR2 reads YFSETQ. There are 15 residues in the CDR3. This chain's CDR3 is CASRRTGWADTEAFF. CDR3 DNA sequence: TGCGCCAGCAGGCGTACAGGATGGGCGGACACTGAAGCTTTCTTT.

As DNA, the CDR3 is TGTGCCAGCTCCGTGGGACAGGGCTCTGGAAACACCATATATTTT. Its protein is CASSVGQGSGNTIYF. The V call is TRBV18, the J call TRBJ1-3, with 9 bases identical to TRBD1. The J segment lost 0 bases and the V segment lost 6 bases, leaving 3 bases of the junction unmatched. The germline V gene has CDR1 KGHSH and CDR2 LQKENI. The CDR3 is 15 amino acids.

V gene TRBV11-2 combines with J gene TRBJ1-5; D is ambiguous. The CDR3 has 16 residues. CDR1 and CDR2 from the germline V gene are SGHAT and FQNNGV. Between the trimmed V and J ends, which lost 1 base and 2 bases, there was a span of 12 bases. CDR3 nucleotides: TGTGCCAGCAGCTTAGGAGGTTCGCTCGGCAATCAGCCCCAGCATTTT. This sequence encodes CASSLGGSLGNQPQHF. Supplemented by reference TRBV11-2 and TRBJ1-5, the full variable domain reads EAGVAQSPRYKIIEKRQSVAFWCNPISGHATLYWYQQILGQGPKLLIQFQNNGVVDDSQLPKDRFSAERLKGVDSTLKIQPAKLEDSAVYLCASSLGGSLGNQPQHFGDGTRLSIL.

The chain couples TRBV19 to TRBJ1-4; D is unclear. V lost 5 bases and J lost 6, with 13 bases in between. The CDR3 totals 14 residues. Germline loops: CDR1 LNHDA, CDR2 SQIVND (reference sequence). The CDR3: CASSSASTYEKLFF. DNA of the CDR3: TGTGCCAGTAGTTCCGCCTCTACGTATGAAAAACTGTTTTTT.

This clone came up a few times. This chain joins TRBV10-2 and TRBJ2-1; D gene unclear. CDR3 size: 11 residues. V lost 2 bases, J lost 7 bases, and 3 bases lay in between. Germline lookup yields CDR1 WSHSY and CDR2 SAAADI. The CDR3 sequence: CASSELNEQFF. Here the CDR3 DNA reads TGCGCCAGCAGTGAGCTAAATGAGCAGTTCTTC.

This chain's CDR3 is CASSDVGANQPQHF. The CDR3 nucleotides are TGTGCCAGCAGTGATGTGGGGGCAAATCAGCCCCAGCATTTT. This rearrangement joins TRBV2 to TRBJ1-5, with D perhaps matching TRBD1 (6 bases). Germline CDR1 SNHLY, CDR2 FYNNEI. Trimming pared 3 bases from V and 4 bases from J, leaving 10 bases between. The CDR3 is made up of 14 amino acids.

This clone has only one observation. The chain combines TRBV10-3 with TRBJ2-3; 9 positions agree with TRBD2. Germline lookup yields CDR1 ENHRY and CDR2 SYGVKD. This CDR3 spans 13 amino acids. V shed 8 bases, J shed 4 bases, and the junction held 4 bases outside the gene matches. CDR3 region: CAIALAGSDTQYF. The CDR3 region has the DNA TGTGCCATCGCCCTAGCGGGGTCAGATACGCAGTATTTT.

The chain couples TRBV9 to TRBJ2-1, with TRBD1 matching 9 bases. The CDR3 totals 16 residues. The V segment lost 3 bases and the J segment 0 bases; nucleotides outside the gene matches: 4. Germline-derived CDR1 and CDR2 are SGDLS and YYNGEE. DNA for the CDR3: TGTGCCAGCAGCGCCACAGGGGGCCTCTCCTACAATGAGCAGTTCTTC. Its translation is CASSATGGLSYNEQFF.

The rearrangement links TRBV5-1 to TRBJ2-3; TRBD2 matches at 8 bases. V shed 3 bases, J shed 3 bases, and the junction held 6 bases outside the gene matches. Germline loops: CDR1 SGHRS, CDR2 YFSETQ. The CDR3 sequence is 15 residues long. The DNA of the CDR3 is TGCGCCAGCAGCTCCTCAGCGGGAGCGACAGATACGCAGTATTTT. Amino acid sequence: CASSSSAGATDTQYF.

The CDR3: CASSGRLAGNTGELFF. CDR3 coding DNA: TGTGCCAGTAGTGGGCGGCTAGCGGGAAACACCGGGGAGCTGTTTTTT. This chain links TRBV19 with TRBJ2-2, with TRBD2 matching 9 bases. CDR1 LNHDA and CDR2 SQIVND come from the germline V gene (reference sequence). CDR3 length: 16 residues. Unmatched junction bases numbered 6, after V lost 5 bases and J lost 2 bases.

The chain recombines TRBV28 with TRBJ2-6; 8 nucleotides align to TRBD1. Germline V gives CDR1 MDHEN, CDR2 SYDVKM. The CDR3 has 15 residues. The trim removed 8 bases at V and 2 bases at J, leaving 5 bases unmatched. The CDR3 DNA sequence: TGTGCCAGCGGGACAGGTTTTCCTGGGGCCAACGTCCTGACTTTC. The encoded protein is CASGTGFPGANVLTF. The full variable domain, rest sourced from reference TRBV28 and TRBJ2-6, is DVKVTQSSRYLVKRTGEKVFLECVQDMDHENMFWYRQDPGLGLRLIYFSYDVKMKEKGDIPEGYSVSREKKERFSLILESASTNQTSMYLCASGTGFPGANVLTFGAGSRLTVL.

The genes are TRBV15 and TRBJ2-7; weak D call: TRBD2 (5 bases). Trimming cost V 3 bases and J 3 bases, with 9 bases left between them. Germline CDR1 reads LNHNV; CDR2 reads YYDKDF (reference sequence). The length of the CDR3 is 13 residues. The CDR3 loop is CATSRGGYYEQYF. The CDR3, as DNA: TGTGCCACCAGCAGGGGCGGGTACTACGAGCAGTACTTC.

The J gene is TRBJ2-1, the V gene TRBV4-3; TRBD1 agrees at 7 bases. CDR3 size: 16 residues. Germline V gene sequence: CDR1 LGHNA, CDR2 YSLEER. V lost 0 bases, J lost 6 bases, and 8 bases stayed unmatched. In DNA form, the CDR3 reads TGCGCCAGCAGCCAAGATCCAACAGGGGATGGCAATGAGCAGTTCTTC. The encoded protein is CASSQDPTGDGNEQFF.

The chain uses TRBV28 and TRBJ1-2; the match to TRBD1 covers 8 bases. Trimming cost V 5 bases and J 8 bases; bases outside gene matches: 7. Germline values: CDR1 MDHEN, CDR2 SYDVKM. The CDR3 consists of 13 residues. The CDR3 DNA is TGTGCCAGCAGTGCCCGGACAGGGAGCGGCTACACCTTC. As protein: CASSARTGSGYTF.

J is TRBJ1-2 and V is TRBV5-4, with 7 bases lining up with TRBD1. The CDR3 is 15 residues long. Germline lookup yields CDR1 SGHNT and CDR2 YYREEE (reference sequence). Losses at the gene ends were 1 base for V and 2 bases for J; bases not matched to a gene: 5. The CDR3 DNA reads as TGTGCCAGCAGCTTGAGACAGGGCGGAAACTATGGCTACACCTTC. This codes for CASSLRQGGNYGYTF. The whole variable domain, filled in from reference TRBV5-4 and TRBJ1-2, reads ETGVTQSPTHLIKTRGQQVTLRCSSQSGHNTVSWYQQALGQGPQFIFQYYREEENGRGNFPPRFSGLQFPNYSSELNVNALELDDSALYLCASSLRQGGNYGYTFGSGTRLTVV.

The CDR3 loop is CSARQAVYDEQYF. CDR3 bases: TGCAGCGCGAGACAGGCCGTATATGACGAGCAGTACTTC. The chain employs TRBV29-1 and TRBJ2-7; D possibly corresponds to TRBD1 (6 bases). The CDR3 is made up of 13 amino acids. Trimming shortened V by 7 bases and J by 5 bases, and 18 bases separated the two germline ends. Germline CDR1 SQVTM, CDR2 ANQGSEA.

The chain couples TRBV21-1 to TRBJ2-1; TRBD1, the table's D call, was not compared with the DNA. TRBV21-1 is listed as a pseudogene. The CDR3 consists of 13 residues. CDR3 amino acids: CASSSQTGTEQFF. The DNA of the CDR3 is TGTGCCAGCAGCTCTCAGACAGGAACTGAGCAGTTCTTC.

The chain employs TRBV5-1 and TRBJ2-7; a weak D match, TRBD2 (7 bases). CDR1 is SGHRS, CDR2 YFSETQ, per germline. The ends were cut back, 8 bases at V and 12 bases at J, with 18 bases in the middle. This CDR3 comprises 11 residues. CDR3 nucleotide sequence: TGCGCCAGAAAGGGGGGGCTGGGTACGTACTTC. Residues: CARKGGLGTYF. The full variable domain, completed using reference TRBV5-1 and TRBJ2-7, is KAGVTQTPRYLIKTRGQQVTLSCSPISGHRSVSWYQQTPGQGLQFLFEYFSETQRNKGNFPGRFSGRQFSNSRSEMNVSTLELGDSALYLCARKGGLGTYFGPGTRLTVT.

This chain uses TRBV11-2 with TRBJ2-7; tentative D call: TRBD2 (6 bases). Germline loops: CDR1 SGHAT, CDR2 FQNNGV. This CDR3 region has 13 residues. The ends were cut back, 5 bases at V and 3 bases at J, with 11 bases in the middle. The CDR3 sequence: CASSPGTLYEQYF. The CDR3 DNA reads TGTGCCAGCAGCCCCGGGACTCTCTACGAGCAGTACTTC.

The DNA of the CDR3 is TGCAGCGTTCATTCCAGGGGGCGCATTACTGAAGCTTTCTTT. As protein: CSVHSRGRITEAFF. V is TRBV29-1 and J is TRBJ1-1, with TRBD1 matching over 8 bases. CDR1 and CDR2 (germline): SQVTM, ANQGSEA. The J segment lost 5 bases and the V segment lost 5 bases, leaving 10 bases of the junction unmatched. This CDR3 is built from 14 residues.

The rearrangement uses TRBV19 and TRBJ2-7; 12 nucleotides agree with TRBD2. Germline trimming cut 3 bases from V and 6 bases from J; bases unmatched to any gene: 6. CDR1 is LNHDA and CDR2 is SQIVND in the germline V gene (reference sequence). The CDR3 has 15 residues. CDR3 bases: TGTGCCAGTAGTATCGGGCTAGCGGGAGGGTTCGAGCAGTACTTC. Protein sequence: CASSIGLAGGFEQYF.

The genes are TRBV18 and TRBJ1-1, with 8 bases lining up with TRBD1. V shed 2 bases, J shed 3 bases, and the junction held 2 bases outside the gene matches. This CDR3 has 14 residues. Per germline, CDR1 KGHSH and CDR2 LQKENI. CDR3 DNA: TGTGCCAGCTCACCAAACAGGGGGGACACTGAAGCTTTCTTT. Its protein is CASSPNRGDTEAFF.

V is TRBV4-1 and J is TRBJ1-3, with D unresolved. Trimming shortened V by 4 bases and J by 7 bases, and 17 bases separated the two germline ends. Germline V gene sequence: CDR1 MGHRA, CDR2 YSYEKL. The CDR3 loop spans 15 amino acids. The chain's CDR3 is CASSPTTVVSNTIYF. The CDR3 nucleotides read TGCGCCAGCAGCCCGACTACAGTTGTCTCGAACACCATATATTTT.

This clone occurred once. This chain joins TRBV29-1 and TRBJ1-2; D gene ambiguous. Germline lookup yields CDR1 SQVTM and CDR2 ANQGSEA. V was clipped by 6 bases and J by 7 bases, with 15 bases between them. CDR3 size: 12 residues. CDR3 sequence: CSVPREYSGYTF. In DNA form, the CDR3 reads TGCAGCGTCCCTAGAGAGTACTCTGGCTACACCTTC.

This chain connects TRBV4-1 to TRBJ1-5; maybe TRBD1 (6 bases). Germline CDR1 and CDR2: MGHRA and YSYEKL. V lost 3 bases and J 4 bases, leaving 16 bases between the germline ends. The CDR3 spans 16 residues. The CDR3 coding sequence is TGCGCCAGCAGCCAGCTGGGGGAGACAGGTAATCAGCCCCAGCATTTT. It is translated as CASSQLGETGNQPQHF.

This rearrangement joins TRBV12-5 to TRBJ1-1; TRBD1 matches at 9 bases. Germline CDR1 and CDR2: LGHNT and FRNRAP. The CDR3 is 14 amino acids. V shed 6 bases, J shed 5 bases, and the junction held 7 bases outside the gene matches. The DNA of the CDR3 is TGTGCTAGTGGCGATACAGGGGGCGAAACTGAAGCTTTCTTT. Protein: CASGDTGGETEAFF.

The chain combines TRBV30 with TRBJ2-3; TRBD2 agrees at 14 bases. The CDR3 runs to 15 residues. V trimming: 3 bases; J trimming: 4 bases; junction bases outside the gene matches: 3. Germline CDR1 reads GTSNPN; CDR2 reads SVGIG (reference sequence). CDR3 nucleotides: TGTGCCTGGAGCGCGGGACTAGCGGGAGCAGATACGCAGTATTTT. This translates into CAWSAGLAGADTQYF.